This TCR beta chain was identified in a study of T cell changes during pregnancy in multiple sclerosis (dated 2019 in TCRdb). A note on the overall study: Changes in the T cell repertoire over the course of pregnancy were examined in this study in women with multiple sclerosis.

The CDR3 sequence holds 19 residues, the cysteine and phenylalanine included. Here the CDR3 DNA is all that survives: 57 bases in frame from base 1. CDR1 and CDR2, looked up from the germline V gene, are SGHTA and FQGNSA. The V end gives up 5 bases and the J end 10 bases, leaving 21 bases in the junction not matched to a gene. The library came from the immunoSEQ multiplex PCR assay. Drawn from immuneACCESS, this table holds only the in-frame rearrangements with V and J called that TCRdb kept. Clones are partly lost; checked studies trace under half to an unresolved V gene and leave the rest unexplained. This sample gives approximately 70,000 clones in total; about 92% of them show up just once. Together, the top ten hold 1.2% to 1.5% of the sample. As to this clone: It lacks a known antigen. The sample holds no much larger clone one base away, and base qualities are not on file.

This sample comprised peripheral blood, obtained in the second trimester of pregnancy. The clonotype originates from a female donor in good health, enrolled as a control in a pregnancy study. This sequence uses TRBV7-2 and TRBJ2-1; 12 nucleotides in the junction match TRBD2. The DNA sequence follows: TGTGCCAGCAGCCGTTGGGGGGCCGGGACTAGCGGGTCTCTCAGGGAGCAGTTCTTC. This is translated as CASSRWGAGTSGSLREQFF.